This entry is about one T cell receptor (beta chain). Generated by immunoSEQ multiplex PCR, the TCRdb table keeps only in-frame clones and is missing some. The sample has roughly 99,000 clones; roughly 80% are singletons. This entry comes from a study of blood T cell repertoires in COVID-19. Across the study: PBMCs, B-cell-depleted T cells, or T cells provided the cDNA or gDNA that made up the material.

Germline assignment: CDR1 KGHSH and CDR2 LQKENI. This CDR3 has 14 amino acids. V was clipped by 3 bases and J by 7 bases; unmatched bases: 6. This chain uses TRBV18 with TRBJ2-1; 7 nucleotides agree with TRBD2. This receptor was taken from a human donor in a cohort sampled during active COVID-19. The specimen was peripheral blood. DNA of the CDR3: TGTGCCAGCTCACCGGAGACTAGCATAAATGAGCAGTTCTTC. This sequence encodes CASSPETSINEQFF. Together with reference TRBV18 and TRBJ2-1, the CDR3 gives the full variable domain: NAGVMQNPRHLVRRRGQEARLRCSPMKGHSHVYWYRQLPEEGLKFMVYLQKENIIDESGMPKERFSAEFPKEGPSILRIQQVVRGDSAAYFCASSPETSINEQFFGPGTRLTVL.